The next 19 T cell receptor beta chains were all read from a single sample in a study of CD8+CD57+ T cells in acquired aplastic anemia. CDR3 and TCR beta VDJ profiling relied on genomic DNA as the template. TCRdb ran MiXCR on the reads and lists one entry per CDR3 protein. This table has some 190,000 distinct CDR3 sequences, around 45% appearing once. The sample was sorted CD4+, CD8+, or CD8+CD57+ T cells (not recorded which) from PBMCs. The receptors come from a human donor in good health.

The chain joins TRBV29-1 to TRBJ2-7; tentative D call: TRBD2 (6 bases). CDR1 and CDR2 from the germline V gene are SQVTM and ANQGSEA. CDR3 length equals 15 residues. Trimming removed 4 bases at V and 5 bases at J, with 21 bases between. The DNA for the CDR3 is TGCAGCGTTGTGTCCCCTCAGGTGTGGGGGGACGAGCAGTACTTC. Residues: CSVVSPQVWGDEQYF.

The chain links TRBV28 to TRBJ2-3; 10 bases are shared with TRBD2. V lost 4 bases, J lost 1 base, and 8 bases stayed unmatched. Germline CDR1 MDHEN, CDR2 SYDVKM. CDR3 length equals 17 residues. In DNA, the CDR3 is TGTGCCAGCAGTTCCAGGGTAGCGGGAGGACGCACAGATACGCAGTATTTT. Residues: CASSSRVAGGRTDTQYF.

This chain uses TRBV10-3 with TRBJ2-5; maybe TRBD2 (6 bases). The V end lost 10 bases, the J end lost 3 bases, and 24 bases lay between the germline ends. In germline, CDR1 is ENHRY, CDR2 SYGVKD. The CDR3 length is 16 residues. The CDR3 reads CATEAGMVGGKETQYF. Written as DNA, the CDR3 is TGTGCCACCGAAGCCGGGATGGTTGGGGGGAAAGAGACCCAGTACTTC.

This clonotype has at least ten counts. The genes are TRBV14 and TRBJ2-1; D is unresolved. V lost 8 bases and J lost 2, with 16 bases in between. In germline, CDR1 is SGHDN, CDR2 FVKESK. The CDR3 is made up of 15 amino acids. The CDR3 coding sequence is TGTGCCAGCCGTTCCAAGGGATCCCCCTACAATGAGCAGTTCTTC. It codes for CASRSKGSPYNEQFF.

There are many counts of this clonotype. The chain uses TRBV5-1 and TRBJ1-3; the D is unclear. The V end lost 3 bases, the J end lost 0 bases, and 10 bases lay between the germline ends. Germline V gene sequence: CDR1 SGHRS, CDR2 YFSETQ. This CDR3 region has 15 residues. The CDR3 bases are TGCGCCAGCAGCTATGCCGATGGCTCTGGAAACACCATATATTTT. Protein product: CASSYADGSGNTIYF.

In its sample, this clonotype was seen a few times. V gene TRBV2 combines with J gene TRBJ2-7, with D possibly TRBD1 on 6 matching bases. The CDR3 has 13 amino acids. Germline CDR1 and CDR2: SNHLY and FYNNEI. V was trimmed by 4 bases and J by 2 bases, leaving 9 bases between them. In DNA form, the CDR3 reads TGTGCCAGCAGTGTCGGGACAACCTACGAGCAGTACTTC. Translated: CASSVGTTYEQYF.

This chain links TRBV9 with TRBJ2-7; 10 bases agree with TRBD2. Germline V lookup: CDR1 SGDLS, CDR2 YYNGEE. V gave up 0 bases and J gave up 5 bases; unmatched junction bases: 8. This CDR3 spans 16 amino acids. DNA of the CDR3: TGTGCCAGCAGCGTAGATGGAGTAGCGGGGGGTAACGAGCAGTACTTC. It yields the protein CASSVDGVAGGNEQYF. Complete variable domain (other parts from reference TRBV9 and TRBJ2-7): DSGVTQTPKHLITATGQRVTLRCSPRSGDLSVYWYQQSLDQGLQFLIQYYNGEERAKGNILERFSAQQFPDLHSELNLSSLELGDSALYFCASSVDGVAGGNEQYFGPGTRLTVT.

This clonotype appeared many times. The chain couples TRBV24-1 to TRBJ1-2; D ambiguous. Germline V gene data show CDR1 as KGHDR and CDR2 as SFDVKD. V was trimmed by 2 bases and J by 8 bases, leaving 8 bases between them. The CDR3 is made up of 12 amino acids. The CDR3 region is CATSDSREGYTF. The CDR3 DNA is TGTGCCACCAGTGATTCAAGGGAAGGCTACACCTTC.

This clonotype was picked up many times. The chain couples TRBV20-1 to TRBJ2-7; possibly TRBD2 for D (6 bases). Trimming took 6 bases from V and 2 from J, leaving 17 bases between them. Germline values: CDR1 DFQATT, CDR2 SNEGSKA (reference sequence). The CDR3 totals 14 residues. CDR3 sequence (DNA): TGCAGTGCCCCCCACCGGGGGTCGCCCTACGAGCAGTACTTC. Translated, it gives CSAPHRGSPYEQYF.

This clonotype was observed at least ten times. The chain combines TRBV14 with TRBJ1-1, with D maybe TRBD1 (6 bases). Germline CDR1 reads SGHDN; CDR2 reads FVKESK. Trimming removed 1 base at V and 1 base at J, with 13 bases between. This CDR3 comprises 16 residues. CDR3 amino acids: CASSQVLRGANTEAFF. The CDR3 coding sequence is TGTGCCAGCAGCCAAGTCCTCCGGGGGGCGAACACTGAAGCTTTCTTT.

Turning to this clonotype: A much larger clone lies one base from this, so it may be a read error. The chain has TRBV7-3 and TRBJ1-1, with D uncertain. From germline, CDR1 is SGHTA and CDR2 FQGTGA. The CDR3 totals 14 residues. This CDR3 reads CANSLSPGSSEAFF. Written as DNA, the CDR3 is TGTGCCAACAGCTTATCACCGGGCTCCTCTGAAGCTTTCTTT.

In this sample, this clonotype turned up many times. The CDR3 is CASSFGTSGRANTQYF. The CDR3 bases are TGTGCCAGCAGCTTTGGGACTAGCGGGAGGGCCAATACGCAGTATTTT. The rearrangement links TRBV7-2 to TRBJ2-3; TRBD2 matches at 16 bases. CDR3 length: 16 amino acids. Germline V gene data show CDR1 as SGHTA and CDR2 as FQGNSA. V shed 3 bases, J shed 7 bases, and the junction held 4 bases outside the gene matches.

The rearrangement uses TRBV9 and TRBJ1-1; D remains unclear. CDR3 length: 14 amino acids. Germline values: CDR1 SGDLS, CDR2 YYNGEE. Trimming took off 2 bases at V and 1 base at J, with 9 bases between the two ends. DNA of the CDR3: TGTGCCAGCAGCGTTGGACCGGCGAACACTGAAGCTTTCTTT. It translates to CASSVGPANTEAFF.

At least ten counts were recorded for this clonotype. The genes are TRBV5-1 and TRBJ2-5, with 7 bases fitting TRBD1. V shed 6 bases and J 2 bases; nucleotides not matched to a gene: 7. The CDR3 totals 14 residues. The germline V gene encodes CDR1 SGHRS and CDR2 YFSETQ. The CDR3 loop reads CASTSTGRQETQYF. The CDR3 region has the DNA TGCGCCAGCACCTCGACAGGGCGACAAGAGACCCAGTACTTC.

J is TRBJ1-2 and V is TRBV15; 8 positions agree with TRBD1. Germline lookup yields CDR1 LNHNV and CDR2 YYDKDF (reference sequence). V trimming: 4 bases; J trimming: 0 bases; junction bases outside the gene matches: 13. The CDR3 is made up of 18 amino acids. In DNA form, the CDR3 reads TGTGCCACCAGCACTGGACAGGGCCCCTCCTGGACTAACTATGGCTACACCTTC. Its protein product is CATSTGQGPSWTNYGYTF.

This clonotype was observed a few times. J is TRBJ2-7 and V is TRBV7-9, with D possibly being TRBD1 (6 bases). Per the germline V gene, CDR1 is SEHNR and CDR2 is FQNEAQ (reference sequence). Trimming stripped 4 bases from V and 1 base from J, with 14 bases between. The CDR3 is 15 amino acids. This CDR3 reads CASSSLDSYSYEQYF. The CDR3 DNA reads as TGTGCCAGCAGCTCCTTGGACAGCTATTCCTACGAGCAGTACTTC.

The chain couples TRBV20-1 to TRBJ2-6, with D maybe TRBD2 (6 bases). The CDR3 has 17 residues. Germline V lookup: CDR1 DFQATT, CDR2 SNEGSKA (reference sequence). V was pared by 3 bases and J by 0 bases, with 15 bases between. The CDR3 nucleotides are TGCAGTGCTAGCTCGGAGGGGAGCAACTCTGGGGCCAACGTCCTGACTTTC. Protein sequence: CSASSEGSNSGANVLTF.

About this clonotype: No conserved phenylalanine or tryptophan is present at the end of the CDR3, so a read error is the likely explanation. The chain carries TRBV7-3 and TRBJ1-2; 7 positions match TRBD1. The CDR3 is 15 amino acids. Germline trimming cut 5 bases from V and 1 base from J; bases unmatched to any gene: 7. CDR1 and CDR2 from the germline V gene are SGHTA and FQGTGA. The DNA of the CDR3 is TGTGCCAGCAGCGCGTGGGCAGGGGGTAACTATGGCTACACCTCC. Translated, it gives CASSAWAGGNYGYTS.

The V and J genes are TRBV24-1 and TRBJ1-4; TRBD1 aligns across 7 bases. The J segment lost 7 bases and the V segment lost 4 bases, leaving 5 bases of the junction unmatched. The V gene's germline CDR1 is KGHDR and CDR2 SFDVKD. The CDR3 totals 14 residues. CDR3 DNA sequence: TGTGCCACCAGTGACCCGACAGGGCCTGAAAAACTGTTTTTT. It specifies CATSDPTGPEKLFF.